Below, 22 T cell receptor beta chains from the same sample are listed, as sequenced in a study of blood T cells in healthy people across ages. The authors ran a second PCR of roughly 7 to 11 cycles using a sample-barcoded 5' primer and a J-beta primer mix. TCRdb passed the 5' RACE reads through MiXCR, listing each CDR3 protein once. The repertoire has 650,000 or so distinct CDR3 sequences, about 50% of them found once; the top ten carry approximately 15%. Sequencing input: blood. The receptors derive from a woman aged 80 or over in good health.

The chain joins TRBV5-5 to TRBJ2-5; D tentatively fits TRBD1 or TRBD2 (6 bases each). The germline V and J ends were trimmed by 0 bases and 11 bases, with 14 bases remaining between them. Germline lookup yields CDR1 SGHKS and CDR2 YYEKEE (reference sequence). The CDR3 covers 13 residues. As DNA, the CDR3 is TGTGCCAGCAGCTTGGCGGGGGCCAATGGGCAGTACTTC. Its translation: CASSLAGANGQYF.

This clonotype was recorded many times. The chain links TRBV28 to TRBJ1-1, with D perhaps matching TRBD1 (5 bases). This CDR3 is 13 amino acids long. Germline CDR1 is MDHEN and CDR2 is SYDVKM. V lost 5 bases, J lost 6 bases, and 13 bases lay in between. The CDR3 sequence: CASSGTGRSEAFF. The DNA for the CDR3 is TGTGCCAGCAGTGGGACCGGACGGTCTGAAGCTTTCTTT.

The genes are TRBV6-6 and TRBJ2-1; 7 positions match TRBD1. Germline CDR1 is MNHNY and CDR2 is SVGAGI (reference sequence). The CDR3 extends over 14 amino acids. With 5 bases clipped from V and 5 bases from J, the junction kept 6 bases outside the gene matches. DNA of the CDR3: TGTGCCAGCAGTACAGGGGAATCGAACAATGAGCAGTTCTTC. It encodes CASSTGESNNEQFF.

This clonotype has a count of ten or more. This chain uses TRBV18 with TRBJ2-6; no reliable D call. There are 15 residues in the CDR3. CDR1 is KGHSH and CDR2 is LQKENI in the germline V gene. V was pared by 5 bases and J by 2 bases, with 10 bases between. For the CDR3, the DNA is TGTGCCAGCTCAAACCTTCCGGCTGGGGCCAACGTCCTGACTTTC. Protein: CASSNLPAGANVLTF.

V is TRBV7-9 and J is TRBJ2-5; 10 bases are a match to TRBD2. The V gene's germline CDR1 is SEHNR and CDR2 FQNEAQ (reference sequence). The CDR3 consists of 16 residues. After removal of 5 bases from V and 11 bases from J, the junction contained 17 bases not matched to a gene. The DNA of the CDR3 is TGTGCCAGCAGCCAAGCGGGAGGGAAGCACCACAATGAGCAGTACTTC. Translation: CASSQAGGKHHNEQYF.

The rearrangement uses TRBV27 and TRBJ2-1, with a possible D match to TRBD1 (6 bases). The germline CDR1 and CDR2 sequences are MNHEY and SMNVEV (reference sequence). The germline V and J ends were trimmed by 6 bases and 8 bases, with 17 bases remaining between them. This CDR3 region has 14 residues. The CDR3 region is CASSSTRGRDEQFF. CDR3 nucleotide sequence: TGTGCCAGCAGCAGCACCAGGGGCCGGGATGAGCAGTTCTTC.

The J gene is TRBJ2-4, the V gene TRBV19; possible D gene TRBD1, 6 bases. V was clipped by 3 bases and J by 6 bases, with 12 bases between them. CDR1 is LNHDA and CDR2 is SQIVND in the germline V gene (reference sequence). The CDR3 loop spans 14 amino acids. CDR3 amino acids: CASSITGTANIQYF. DNA for the CDR3: TGTGCCAGTAGTATTACAGGGACGGCAAACATTCAGTACTTC.

The rearrangement uses TRBV15 and TRBJ1-5; possibly TRBD1 for D (6 bases). The CDR3 is made up of 16 amino acids. The germline gives CDR1 LNHNV, CDR2 YYDKDF (reference sequence). V was pared by 0 bases and J by 5 bases, with 14 bases between. CDR3 nucleotide sequence: TGTGCCACCAGCAGAGAAAGCGGCAGGGGCGATCAGCCCCAGCATTTT. As protein: CATSRESGRGDQPQHF.

The chain combines TRBV4-1 with TRBJ2-5, with 9 positions matching TRBD2. Per the germline V gene, CDR1 is MGHRA and CDR2 is YSYEKL. CDR3 length: 15 amino acids. The V gene end was trimmed by 4 bases and the J gene end by 7 bases; junction bases not matched to a gene: 10. CDR3 bases: TGCGCCAGCAGCCCCTTAGCGGGAGAGAGGGGGACCCAGTACTTC. Amino acid sequence: CASSPLAGERGTQYF.

This clonotype appeared once. A much larger clone differs from this one at a single base, so this may be a read error. The chain recombines TRBV9 with TRBJ2-7; the match to TRBD2 covers 9 bases. The CDR3 consists of 15 residues. The germline V gene has CDR1 SGDLS and CDR2 YYNGEE. Trimming removed 7 bases from V and 7 bases from J; junction bases left unmatched: 15. The CDR3 region has the DNA TGTGCCAGCGAGCCTAGCGGGATGCACTACAATGAGCAGTACTTC. Protein product: CASEPSGMHYNEQYF.

This clonotype showed up just a few times. One base away lies a much larger clone, so this may be a sequencing read error. The chain couples TRBV5-1 to TRBJ2-7, with D perhaps matching TRBD1 (5 bases). Germline CDR1 SGHRS, CDR2 YFSETQ. The V and J ends lost 7 bases and 2 bases respectively, with 16 bases between them. The CDR3 is made up of 14 amino acids. CDR3 amino acids: CASQKGRVAYEQYF. The CDR3 DNA is TGCGCCAGCCAGAAGGGCAGGGTAGCCTACGAGCAGTACTTC.

In this sample, this clonotype turned up many times. This chain links TRBV25-1 with TRBJ2-3; maybe TRBD2 (5 bases). The CDR3 extends over 14 amino acids. With 2 bases removed from V and 2 bases from J, the gap between germline ends came to 8 bases. The germline CDR1 and CDR2 sequences are MGHDK and SYGVNS. CDR3 bases: TGTGCCAGCAGTGAACCGAGGGACACAGATACGCAGTATTTT. Translating it yields CASSEPRDTDTQYF.

The chain links TRBV12-3 or TRBV12-4 to TRBJ1-1; D is uncertain. The CDR3 is 13 residues long. Trimming took 6 bases from V and 5 from J, leaving 13 bases between them. The CDR3, as DNA: TGTGCCAGCAGCCAGAATGTCCGGACTGAAGCTTTCTTT. Translation gives CASSQNVRTEAFF.

The V call is TRBV9, the J call TRBJ1-1; TRBD1 aligns across 11 bases. Trimming at V came to 4 bases and at J to 0 bases, leaving 5 bases not matched to a gene. This CDR3 is built from 16 residues. The germline V gene encodes CDR1 SGDLS and CDR2 YYNGEE. The chain's CDR3 is CASSFRTGGLNTEAFF. In DNA form, the CDR3 reads TGTGCCAGCAGCTTTCGGACAGGGGGCCTGAACACTGAAGCTTTCTTT.

The chain has TRBV5-5 and TRBJ2-4; D tentatively fits TRBD1 or TRBD2 (5 bases each). The J call may be faulty, since TRBJ2-7 better matches the DNA end. The V gene's germline CDR1 is SGHKS and CDR2 YYEKEE (reference sequence). This CDR3 region has 14 residues. CDR3 region: CASSPRDLHYEQYF. For the CDR3, the DNA is TGTGCCAGCAGCCCCCGGGACCTGCACTACGAGCAGTACTTC.

Details on this clonotype: This may be a read error: a much more frequent sequence differs by one nucleotide. The rearrangement links TRBV5-1 to TRBJ2-3, with D perhaps TRBD2 (5 bases). Germline V gene data show CDR1 as SGHRS and CDR2 as YFSETQ. The CDR3 length is 16 residues. The V and J ends lost 2 bases and 2 bases respectively, with 15 bases between them. The CDR3 sequence is CASSFGSVRNTDTQYF. DNA of the CDR3: TGCGCCAGCAGCTTCGGTAGCGTGAGGAACACAGATACGCAGTATTTT.

The rearrangement links TRBV2 to TRBJ1-2; D is unclear. V lost 9 bases to trimming and J lost 4 bases, with 12 bases between them. The CDR3 is 12 amino acids. Germline CDR1 is SNHLY and CDR2 is FYNNEI. The CDR3 loop reads CASSGESYGYTF. CDR3 nucleotides: TGTGCCAGTAGCGGGGAAAGCTATGGCTACACCTTC.

As to this clonotype: It may be a read error: a sequence one base away is much more abundant. The CDR3 coding sequence is TGCAGTGCTAAGAGACAGCAAGATACCCAGTACTTC. This encodes CSAKRQQDTQYF. The chain joins TRBV20-1 to TRBJ2-5, with D maybe TRBD1 (5 bases). The CDR3 has 12 residues. Germline V gene lookup returns CDR1 DFQATT and CDR2 SNEGSKA (reference sequence).

Concerning this clonotype: A much larger clonotype is one base distant, so this may be a read error. The chain couples TRBV7-2 to TRBJ2-1; 7 bases line up with TRBD1. The CDR3 is 13 amino acids. J lost 8 bases, V lost 8 bases, and 9 bases had no gene match. Germline CDR1 SGHTA, CDR2 FQGNSA. CDR3 amino acids: CASGTWDSYEQFF. For the CDR3, the DNA is TGTGCCAGCGGCACGTGGGACAGCTATGAGCAGTTCTTC.

This clonotype came up many times. The chain joins TRBV7-2 to TRBJ2-5; 8 nucleotides align to TRBD1. The CDR3 runs to 15 residues. V lost 5 bases and J lost 4; bases outside the gene matches: 9. CDR1 is SGHTA and CDR2 is FQGNSA in the germline V gene. CDR3 sequence reads: CASSDDRTGGETQYF. The DNA of the CDR3 is TGTGCCAGCAGCGACGATAGAACAGGGGGAGAGACCCAGTACTTC.

Ten or more counts support this clonotype. The V gene is TRBV3-1, the J gene TRBJ2-5; D gene uncertain. Germline assignment: CDR1 LGHDT and CDR2 YNNKEL (reference sequence). V was trimmed by 0 bases and J by 6 bases, leaving 11 bases between them. The CDR3 length is 14 residues. CDR3: CASSQESNVQTQYF. CDR3 coding DNA: TGTGCCAGCAGCCAAGAGTCGAACGTCCAGACCCAGTACTTC.

This clonotype occurred a few times. The chain joins TRBV6-6 to TRBJ1-5; no definite D call. The V end was cut by 2 bases, the J end by 0 bases, with 8 bases between. Germline CDR1 MNHNY, CDR2 SVGAGI (reference sequence). There are 15 residues in the CDR3. CDR3 DNA: TGTGCCAGCAGTTACGTGTCAGGTAGCAATCAGCCCCAGCATTTT. Its protein product is CASSYVSGSNQPQHF.